What follows are 6 T cell receptor beta chains derived from one specimen sequenced in a study of blood T cell repertoires in COVID-19. Here immunoSEQ multiplex PCR was the method, and the copy in TCRdb shows in-frame clones only, minus some. The table records about 150,000 clones, 80% of them present only once. Sequenced material: peripheral blood. The receptors come from a man between 60 and 70 years old with acute or convalescent COVID-19.

This clone was found many times. The V and J genes are TRBV15 and TRBJ1-5; D might be TRBD1 (6 bases). CDR3 length: 15 residues. Germline-derived CDR1 and CDR2 are LNHNV and YYDKDF (reference sequence). Trimming removed 1 base at V and 7 bases at J, with 14 bases between. CDR3 coding DNA: TGTGCCACCAGCAGAGGACGGGCGGGGGCGCAGCCCCAGCATTTT. It translates to CATSRGRAGAQPQHF.

The chain recombines TRBV5-5 with TRBJ2-3; a weak D match, TRBD1 (6 bases). V lost 7 bases, J lost 2 bases, and 11 bases lay in between. CDR1 and CDR2 from the germline V gene are SGHKS and YYEKEE (reference sequence). The CDR3 is 13 residues long. CDR3 loop: CASEHRDTDTQYF. The CDR3, as DNA: TGTGCCAGCGAACACAGGGACACAGATACGCAGTATTTT.

The chain uses TRBV18 and TRBJ1-1; TRBD1 agrees at 8 bases. The CDR3 spans 17 residues. Germline assignment: CDR1 KGHSH and CDR2 LQKENI. With V trimmed by 2 bases and J by 1 base, 9 bases remained unmatched. The CDR3 loop reads CASSPLPPGTGNTEAFF. CDR3 nucleotides: TGTGCCAGCTCACCATTACCCCCCGGGACAGGGAACACTGAAGCTTTCTTT.

The rearrangement uses TRBV3-1 (or the pseudogene TRBV3-2) and TRBJ1-2; perhaps TRBD1 as D (5 bases). The CDR3 consists of 14 residues. Trimming left V 0 bases short and J 0 bases short, with 5 bases between. Germline loops: CDR1 LGHDT, CDR2 YNNKEL (reference sequence). This CDR3 reads CASSQDRANYGYTF. DNA for the CDR3: TGTGCCAGCAGCCAAGACAGGGCTAACTATGGCTACACCTTC.

The chain is built from TRBV2 and TRBJ1-3, with D possibly TRBD1 on 5 matching bases. Germline CDR1 and CDR2: SNHLY and FYNNEI. The V and J ends lost 7 bases and 0 bases respectively, with 10 bases between them. The CDR3 runs to 14 residues. This CDR3 is CASTPDSSGNTIYF. CDR3 in DNA: TGTGCCAGCACCCCAGACAGCTCTGGAAACACCATATATTTT.

The chain is built from TRBV10-3 and TRBJ2-1; perhaps TRBD1 as D (6 bases). CDR3 length: 16 amino acids. Germline CDR1 ENHRY, CDR2 SYGVKD. V lost 4 bases, J lost 0 bases, and 13 bases lay in between. CDR3 region: CAISAGASSSYNEQFF. CDR3 coding DNA: TGTGCCATCAGTGCAGGGGCCTCGAGCTCCTACAATGAGCAGTTCTTC.